These 18 T cell receptor beta chains came from one sample sequenced in a study of blood T cell repertoires in COVID-19. Method: immunoSEQ multiplex PCR; TCRdb's copy keeps in-frame clones and lacks some. The table records around 120,000 clones, about four fifths of them present only once. Sequenced input: peripheral blood. The receptors stem from a man between 65 and 85 years old with acute or convalescent COVID-19.

This rearrangement joins TRBV9 to TRBJ1-4, with 10 bases that match TRBD1. J lost 5 bases, V lost 0 bases, and 7 bases had no gene match. CDR3 size: 17 residues. CDR1 SGDLS and CDR2 YYNGEE come from the germline V gene. The CDR3 reads CASSVAPPGQGNEKLFF. The CDR3 DNA is TGTGCCAGCAGCGTAGCCCCCCCGGGACAGGGGAATGAAAAACTGTTTTTT.

This clone has more than one count but fewer than ten. The chain links TRBV11-2 to TRBJ1-4; D not certain. The CDR3 runs to 15 residues. The V end lost 3 bases, the J end lost 8 bases, and 16 bases lay between the germline ends. Per germline, CDR1 SGHAT and CDR2 FQNNGV. The CDR3 spells CASSFAGSVGEKLFF. CDR3 DNA sequence: TGTGCCAGCAGCTTCGCCGGGTCCGTTGGGGAAAAACTGTTTTTT.

This clone was detected only once. This sequence joins TRBV7-2 and TRBJ2-1; perhaps TRBD2 as D (5 bases). Germline values: CDR1 SGHTA, CDR2 FQGNSA. The V gene lost 5 bases and the J gene lost 8 bases, with 19 bases spanning the gap. CDR3 length: 15 residues. CDR3 protein: CASSLSRGSSHEQFF. As DNA, the CDR3 is TGTGCCAGCAGCCTGTCGAGAGGGTCTTCGCATGAGCAGTTCTTC.

V usage is TRBV12-3 or TRBV12-4 and J usage is TRBJ1-1, with 7 bases matching TRBD1. The CDR3 runs 13 residues. With 6 bases clipped from V and 5 bases from J, the junction kept 6 bases outside the gene matches. This chain's CDR3 is CASRFYRGTEAFF. As DNA, the CDR3 is TGTGCCAGCAGGTTTTACAGGGGAACTGAAGCTTTCTTT.

This rearrangement joins TRBV12-3 or TRBV12-4 to TRBJ2-5; the D is unclear. The CDR3 extends over 11 amino acids. Deletions cut 3 bases from V and 5 bases from J, with 4 bases between. CDR3 DNA: TGTGCCAGCAGTTTCTATGAGACCCAGTACTTC. Its protein is CASSFYETQYF.

The chain couples TRBV5-5 to TRBJ1-5; D perhaps matches TRBD1 (5 bases). The CDR3 covers 16 residues. Germline lookup yields CDR1 SGHKS and CDR2 YYEKEE (reference sequence). V gave up 1 base and J gave up 1 base, with 12 bases separating them. The CDR3 bases are TGTGCCAGCAGCTTGTTTAGCAGGGTGAGCAATCAGCCCCAGCATTTT. It encodes CASSLFSRVSNQPQHF.

Only a few counts were recorded for this clone. This chain joins TRBV5-4 and TRBJ2-7, with TRBD1 identical over 11 bases. After removal of 4 bases from V and 2 bases from J, the junction contained 2 bases not matched to a gene. The CDR3 runs to 14 residues. Germline loops: CDR1 SGHNT, CDR2 YYREEE (reference sequence). The CDR3 loop reads CASSRTGGTYEQYF. The CDR3 DNA follows: TGTGCCAGCAGCCGGACAGGGGGCACCTACGAGCAGTACTTC.

This chain links TRBV11-2 with TRBJ1-1; TRBD1 agrees at 9 bases. CDR1 and CDR2 (germline): SGHAT, FQNNGV. The CDR3 has 15 amino acids. The V and J ends lost 5 bases and 2 bases, in that order; junction bases with no gene match: 6. CDR3 residues: CASSATDRGNTEAFF. As DNA, the CDR3 is TGTGCCAGCAGCGCAACGGACAGGGGTAACACTGAAGCTTTCTTT.

The V and J genes are TRBV9 and TRBJ2-7, with 7 bases fitting TRBD1. This CDR3 comprises 12 residues. CDR1 and CDR2 from the germline V gene are SGDLS and YYNGEE. J lost 3 bases, V lost 3 bases, and 0 bases had no gene match. As DNA, the CDR3 is TGTGCCAGCAGCGGGACAGGCTACGAGCAGTACTTC. The encoded protein is CASSGTGYEQYF. The whole variable domain, remainder taken from reference TRBV9 and TRBJ2-7, is DSGVTQTPKHLITATGQRVTLRCSPRSGDLSVYWYQQSLDQGLQFLIQYYNGEERAKGNILERFSAQQFPDLHSELNLSSLELGDSALYFCASSGTGYEQYFGPGTRLTVT.

This clone was counted a few times. This sequence joins TRBV19 and TRBJ1-1; 8 nucleotides align to TRBD1. Germline-derived CDR1 and CDR2 are LNHDA and SQIVND (reference sequence). Unmatched junction bases numbered 4, after V lost 8 bases and J lost 2 bases. This CDR3 is 13 amino acids long. The CDR3 loop is CASRDRSNTEAFF. The CDR3 region has the DNA TGTGCCAGTCGGGACAGGTCAAACACTGAAGCTTTCTTT.

The V call is TRBV2, the J call TRBJ2-3; TRBD2 agrees at 7 bases. CDR1 SNHLY and CDR2 FYNNEI come from the germline V gene. This CDR3 is 15 amino acids long. Trimming took 3 bases from V and 6 from J; bases not matched to a gene: 9. CDR3 in DNA: TGTGCCAGCAGTGAGGTTCCGGGGGGATCTGATACGCAGTATTTT. The encoded protein is CASSEVPGGSDTQYF.

The chain is built from TRBV6-5 and TRBJ1-2, with 7 bases lining up with TRBD1. The ends lost 5 bases at V and 6 bases at J; junction bases unmatched: 9. The CDR3 extends over 14 amino acids. Germline values: CDR1 MNHEY, CDR2 SVGAGI. The CDR3 nucleotides read TGTGCCAGCAGTCTTCAGGGGGTACATAATGGCTACACCTTC. This translates into CASSLQGVHNGYTF.

This sequence joins TRBV6-5 and TRBJ1-6; 9 bases are shared with TRBD1. Trimming at V came to 6 bases and at J to 6 bases, leaving 3 bases not matched to a gene. Germline lookup yields CDR1 MNHEY and CDR2 SVGAGI. The CDR3 loop spans 14 amino acids. CDR3 sequence reads: CASRTGGSNSPLHF. The CDR3 DNA is TGTGCCAGCAGGACAGGGGGATCTAATTCACCCCTCCACTTT.

The rearrangement joins TRBV7-2 to TRBJ2-5, with a possible D match to TRBD2 (7 bases). Germline V gene lookup returns CDR1 SGHTA and CDR2 FQGNSA. The CDR3 extends over 15 amino acids. Trimming cost V 7 bases and J 7 bases, with 22 bases left between them. In nucleotides, the CDR3 is TGTGCCAGCAACTTCCCCGGAGGGGGAGGGGGGACCCAGTACTTC. Its protein product is CASNFPGGGGGTQYF.

This clone showed up just a few times. The chain joins TRBV10-1 to TRBJ1-1; 10 nucleotides align to TRBD1. The V and J ends lost 2 bases and 3 bases, in that order; junction bases with no gene match: 6. This CDR3 contains 16 residues. Per germline, CDR1 WNHNN and CDR2 SYGVQD (reference sequence). The CDR3 DNA sequence: TGCGCCAGCAGTGAGATCTGGGACAGGGGTCACACTGAAGCTTTCTTT. Translating gives CASSEIWDRGHTEAFF.

There are a few counts of this clone. The CDR3 spells CASSLKRGGSGNTIYF. The CDR3 nucleotides are TGTGCCAGCAGCTTAAAACGGGGAGGGTCTGGAAACACCATATATTTT. V gene TRBV7-9 combines with J gene TRBJ1-3; D ambiguous. The germline gives CDR1 SEHNR, CDR2 FQNEAQ (reference sequence). The CDR3 runs to 16 residues. Trimming took 2 bases from V and 1 from J, leaving 12 bases between them.

This clone is a singleton in its sample. This sequence joins TRBV2 and TRBJ2-3; 11 bases match TRBD2. The CDR3 runs 14 residues. Germline V gene sequence: CDR1 SNHLY, CDR2 FYNNEI. V lost 6 bases and J lost 7; bases outside the gene matches: 6. For the CDR3, the DNA is TGTGCCAGCAGAACTAGCGGGGGCGTAAATACGCAGTATTTT. Residues: CASRTSGGVNTQYF. The full variable domain, with the rest looked up from reference TRBV2 and TRBJ2-3, is EPEVTQTPSHQVTQMGQEVILRCVPISNHLYFYWYRQILGQKVEFLVSFYNNEISEKSEIFDDQFSVERPDGSNFTLKIRSTKLEDSAMYFCASRTSGGVNTQYFGPGTRLTVL.

The V gene is TRBV29-1, the J gene TRBJ2-3; 8 nucleotides line up with TRBD2. Trimming removed 0 bases from V and 0 bases from J; junction bases left unmatched: 5. This CDR3 spans 16 amino acids. The germline CDR1 and CDR2 sequences are SQVTM and ANQGSEA. The chain's CDR3 is CSVEDLRGDSTDTQYF. The CDR3 bases are TGCAGCGTTGAAGATCTGCGGGGGGACAGCACAGATACGCAGTATTTT.